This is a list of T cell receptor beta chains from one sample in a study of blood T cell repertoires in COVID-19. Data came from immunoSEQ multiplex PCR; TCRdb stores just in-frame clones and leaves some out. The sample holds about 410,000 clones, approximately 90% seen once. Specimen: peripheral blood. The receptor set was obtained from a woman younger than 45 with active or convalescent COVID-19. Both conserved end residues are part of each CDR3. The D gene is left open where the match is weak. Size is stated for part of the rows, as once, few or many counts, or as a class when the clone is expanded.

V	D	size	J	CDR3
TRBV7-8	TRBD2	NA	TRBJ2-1	CASSLVSASGGEENEQFF
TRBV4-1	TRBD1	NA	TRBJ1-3	CASSHGTGTGPGIYF
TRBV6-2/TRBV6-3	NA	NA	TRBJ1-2	CASSYAGREDYGYTF
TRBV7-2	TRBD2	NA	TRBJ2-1	CASSLVALSSGSGNEQFF
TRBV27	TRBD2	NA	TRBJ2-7	CASSLSRGGYEQYF
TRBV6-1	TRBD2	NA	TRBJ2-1	CASSERSGRSYNEQFF
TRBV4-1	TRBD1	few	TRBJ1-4	CASRTGTGGSNEKLFF
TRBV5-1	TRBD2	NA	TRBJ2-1	CASSQGLAGGSANEQFF
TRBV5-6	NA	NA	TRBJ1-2	CASSLGGTNYGYTF
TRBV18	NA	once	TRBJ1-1	CASSPRSEQGPEAFF
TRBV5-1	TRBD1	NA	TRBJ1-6	CASSPQGNNSPLHF
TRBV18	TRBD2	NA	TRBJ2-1	CASSPQAGVGNEQFF
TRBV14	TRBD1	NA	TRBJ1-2	CASSQGPPRDRAYGYTF
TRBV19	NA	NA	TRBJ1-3	CASSKTRQANTASGNTIYF
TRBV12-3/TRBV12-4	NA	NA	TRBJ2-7	CASSLNTYEQYF
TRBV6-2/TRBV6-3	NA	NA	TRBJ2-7	CASSYSTIRGPSYEQYF
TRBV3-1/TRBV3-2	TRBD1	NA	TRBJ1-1	CASRTGGTTEAFF
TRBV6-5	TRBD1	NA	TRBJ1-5	CASSTGQKSQPQHF
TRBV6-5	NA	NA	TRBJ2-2	CASSYPGPRGELFF
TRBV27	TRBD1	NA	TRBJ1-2	CASRGQGLYGYTF
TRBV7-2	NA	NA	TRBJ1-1	CASSLAQGKKNTEAFF
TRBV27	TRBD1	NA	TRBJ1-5	CASSFNRGPHQPQHF
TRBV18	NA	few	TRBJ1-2	CASSPSQVRGYTF
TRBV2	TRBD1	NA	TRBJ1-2	CASSSRDRGFGYTF
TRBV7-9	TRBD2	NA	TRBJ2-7	CASSLVGLAGGLDYEQYF
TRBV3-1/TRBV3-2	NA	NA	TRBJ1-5	CASSQGGFIGQPQHF
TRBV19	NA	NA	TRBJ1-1	CATMTTEAFF
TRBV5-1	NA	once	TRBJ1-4	CASSRDSNEKLFF
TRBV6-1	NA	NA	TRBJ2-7	CASSEKGNSYEQYF
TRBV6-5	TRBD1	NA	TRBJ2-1	CASSPDRESYNEQFF
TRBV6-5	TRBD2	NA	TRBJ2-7	CASSYTPAGLSYEQYF
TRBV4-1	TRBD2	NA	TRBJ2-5	CASSQEPRGGAAVVTQYF
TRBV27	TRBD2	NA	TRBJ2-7	CASSSSGPPYEQYF
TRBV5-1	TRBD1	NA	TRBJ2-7	CASSFGQGKLEQYF
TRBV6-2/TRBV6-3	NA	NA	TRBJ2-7	CASSYGPDNLDEQYF
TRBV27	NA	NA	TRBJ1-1	CASSSGQALNTEAFF
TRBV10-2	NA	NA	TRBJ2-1	CASAEGQSSYNEQFF
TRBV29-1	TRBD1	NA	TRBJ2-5	CSVYNPGQGETQYF
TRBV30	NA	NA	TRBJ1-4	CAWRTGVLSFF
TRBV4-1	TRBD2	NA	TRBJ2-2	CASSQGGLAGGELFF
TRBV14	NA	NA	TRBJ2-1	CASSQAPGTFNNEQFF
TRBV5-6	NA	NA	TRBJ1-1	CASSLVANTEAFF
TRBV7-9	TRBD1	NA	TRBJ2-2	CASSLTTGGATGELFF
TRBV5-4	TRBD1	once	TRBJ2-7	CASSPEGGNLLSYEQYF
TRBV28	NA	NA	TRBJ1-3	CASSFDRLISGNTIYF
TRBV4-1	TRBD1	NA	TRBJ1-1	CASSHATGTANTEAFF
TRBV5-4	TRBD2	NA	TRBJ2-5	CASSDRRSAGGGETQYF
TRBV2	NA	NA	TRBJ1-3	CASIPNGFSGNTIYF
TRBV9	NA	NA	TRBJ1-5	CASNNGGLDQPQHF
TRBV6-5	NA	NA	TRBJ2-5	CASSYSLAGPQETQYF
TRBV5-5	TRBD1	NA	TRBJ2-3	CASSRDRDGDTQYF
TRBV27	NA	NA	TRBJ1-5	CASSLRGGNQPQHF
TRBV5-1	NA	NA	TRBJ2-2	CASSLLDTGELFF
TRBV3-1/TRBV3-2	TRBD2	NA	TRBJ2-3	CASSRRTGTSGSPSTDTQYF